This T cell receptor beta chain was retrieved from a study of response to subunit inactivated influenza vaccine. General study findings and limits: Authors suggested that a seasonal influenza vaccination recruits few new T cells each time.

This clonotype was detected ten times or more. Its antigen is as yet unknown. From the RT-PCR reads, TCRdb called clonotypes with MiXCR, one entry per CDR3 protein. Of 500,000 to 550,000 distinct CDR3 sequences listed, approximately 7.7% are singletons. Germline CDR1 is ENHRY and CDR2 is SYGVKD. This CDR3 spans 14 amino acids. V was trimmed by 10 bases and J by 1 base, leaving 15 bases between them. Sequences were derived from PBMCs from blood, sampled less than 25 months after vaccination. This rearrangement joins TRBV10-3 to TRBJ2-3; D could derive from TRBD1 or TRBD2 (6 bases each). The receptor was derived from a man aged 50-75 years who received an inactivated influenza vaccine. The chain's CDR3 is CATTGGSGTDTQYF. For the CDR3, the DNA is TGTGCCACCACCGGGGGCTCTGGCACAGATACGCAGTATTTT.